This TCR beta chain is drawn from a study of identical twins. Study-wide results and caveats: Memory repertoires lacked the insertion deficit that abundant cord blood beta clonotypes showed.

CDR3 length: 15 amino acids. V was pared by 7 bases and J by 3 bases, with 16 bases between. Germline CDR1 and CDR2: MNHEY and SVGEGT. Notes on this clonotype: Its specificity is not known.

From the 5' RACE reads, TCRdb called clonotypes with MiXCR, one entry per CDR3 protein. The sample holds about 700,000 distinct CDR3 sequences, under 9% seen once. All donors comprised healthy Caucasians. These sequences were also reported in another study, on yellow fever vaccine responses in identical twins.

The TCR originated in a young woman in good health. The material sequenced was PBMCs. V gene TRBV6-2 or TRBV6-3 combines with J gene TRBJ2-1; perhaps TRBD1 as D (6 bases). The CDR3 DNA reads TGTGCCAGCACCATGGGGGCTTGGGGCTACAATGAGCAGTTCTTC. It specifies CASTMGAWGYNEQFF.